The source of this T cell receptor (beta chain) is a study of T cell changes during pregnancy in multiple sclerosis. This CDR3 region has 14 residues. The trim removed 7 bases at V and 1 base at J, leaving 5 bases unmatched. The germline V gene has CDR1 MRHNA and CDR2 SNTAGT. TCRdb keeps only in-frame clones here, not all; method: immunoSEQ multiplex PCR. The sample gives 76,000 or so clones, over 85% of which show up once; about 0.69% is in the top ten. The rearrangement links TRBV6-4 to TRBJ2-3; TRBD2 aligns across 7 bases. Sequencing used peripheral blood, obtained in the second trimester of pregnancy. This clonotype originated in a female donor in good health, enrolled as a control in a pregnancy study. The CDR3 is CASIVAGGTDTQYF. The CDR3 DNA reads as TGTGCCAGCATCGTAGCGGGCGGCACAGATACGCAGTATTTT.